This T cell receptor (beta chain) was found in a study of shared clonotypes between healthy human individuals (dated by TCRdb to the early 2020s). Some background on the complete study: The cohort comprised a couple of women and three men aged 18 to 49 years. For each donor, CD4 naive and CD4 memory were each given three plates, CD8 naive was given two plates, and CD8 memory was given one plate. Blood TCR repertoires of five healthy adults were deeply sequenced to estimate repertoire size and the extent of clonotype sharing between individuals. To increase sequencing depth and limit assay-specific biases, TCR repertoire library preparation and sequencing were carried out by different laboratories using diverse techniques. Leukapheresis yielded between about 0.94 and 10 billion PBMCs per donor. On the study overall, not on this receptor specifically: Incomplete sequencing was indicated by rarefaction of sorted-subset datasets, despite the large sequencing depth. Sampling was limited to blood, and TCR repertoires in tissue likely differ from TCR repertoires in blood. Pairwise subsampling led to the expectation that sequencing depth would affect the degree of clonotype sharing among donors. Because the study included only a small number of donors, the genetic and exposure-history diversity represented was limited. Higher generation probabilities were observed for clonotypes shared by all four sorted-subset donors than for non-shared clonotypes. Estimated clonotype richness was generally larger for naive than for memory subsets. Across four donors, about 4.5% of naive CD4, 3% to 4% of naive CD8, around 2.5% of memory CD4, and about 0.4% of memory CD8 clonotypes were shared.

Concerning this clone: Which antigen it targets is not known. Base-call qualities are not available, and no considerably larger clone is one nucleotide away. This same CDR3 is encoded by further DNA sequences in the sample.

Healthy HIV-negative adults with no recently reported acute infections or vaccinations were included as donors. All donors were Caucasian adults living in Nashville, Tennessee, USA. CD4+ T cells were enriched through magnetic negative selection, after which naive cells were positively selected on CD45RA and the remaining negative fraction served as the memory subset. After blood collection by leukapheresis, PBMCs were isolated using Ficoll-Histopaque density gradient centrifugation and then cryopreserved in the vapor phase of liquid nitrogen. Analytical flow cytometry was used to check the purity and quantity of every magnetically sorted T cell population. Genomic DNA was isolated from every sorted fraction and measured by UV absorbance on a Nanodrop 2000c. TCR CDR3 regions were amplified from genomic DNA by multiplex PCR using the deep immunoSEQ assay. Extracted genomic DNA from each cell subset was distributed evenly across all wells of several immunoSEQ 96-well plates, and each plate was treated as a replicate. For sorted subsets, about 200 ng genomic DNA, equal to tens of thousands of T cell genomes, was loaded into each replicate PCR. The purified libraries were quantified using a Qubit 3.0 fluorometer, sized with a Bioanalyzer 2100, and then quantified again using the KAPA Library Quantification kit. A separate single-read 150-cycle Illumina NextSeq 550 flow cell was used to sequence each immunoSEQ 96-well plate. Processing in the source paper ran as follows. The immunoSEQ output contained only junctional sequences without quality scores, so filtering could not match that applied to full-length reads. Sequences were annotated with PyIR, a Python wrapper for IgBLAST v1.9, using IMGT germline references to assign V/J genes and CDR3. Reads with weak V/J assignments (E-value above 1e-6), missing CDR3, stop codons, out-of-frame junctions, or ambiguous translated residues were removed. V3J clonotypes were defined by identical inferred V gene, J gene, and CDR3 amino acid sequence. The percentage overlap between two repertoires was calculated by dividing the number of shared unique clonotypes by the size of the smaller repertoire. RTK rarefaction, the Chao1 estimator, and Recon v2.1 estimates of unobserved clonotypes were used to assess repertoire richness. Generation probabilities were computed with OLGA for all TCRbeta clonotypes obtained by the gDNA method from a handful of donors. In its TCRdb copy, this immuneACCESS table keeps in-frame sequences only and misses some clones. Where compared with another copy, unresolved V genes explain less than half of these, and the others have no known cause. The V and J calls and clone size were taken over from that table, and D and trimming were inferred from the DNA. Present in this sample are some 580,000 clones, approximately 97% of which were seen just once. The ten largest clones represent 0.057% of the sample.

This clonotype was sampled from a woman aged 25 to 39 in good health. Source material: naive CD4+ T cells sorted from blood. This specimen's cell subset or site label, interpreted: CD45RA+ positively selected.

The CDR3 amino acid sequence is: CASSIPGYNEQFF. The DNA is as follows: TGTGCCAGTAGTATTCCCGGGTACAATGAGCAGTTCTTC. The receptor chain draws on TRBV19 and TRBJ2-1; the D gene cannot be named for sure. V lost 3 bases and J lost 4 bases; the stretch between them is 7 bases long. CDR1 LNHDA and CDR2 SQIVND are derived from the germline V gene (reference sequence). From its cysteine to its phenylalanine, the CDR3 spans 13 amino acids. Only the CDR3 portion is preserved as DNA: 39 bases, with reading frame beginning at the first base.